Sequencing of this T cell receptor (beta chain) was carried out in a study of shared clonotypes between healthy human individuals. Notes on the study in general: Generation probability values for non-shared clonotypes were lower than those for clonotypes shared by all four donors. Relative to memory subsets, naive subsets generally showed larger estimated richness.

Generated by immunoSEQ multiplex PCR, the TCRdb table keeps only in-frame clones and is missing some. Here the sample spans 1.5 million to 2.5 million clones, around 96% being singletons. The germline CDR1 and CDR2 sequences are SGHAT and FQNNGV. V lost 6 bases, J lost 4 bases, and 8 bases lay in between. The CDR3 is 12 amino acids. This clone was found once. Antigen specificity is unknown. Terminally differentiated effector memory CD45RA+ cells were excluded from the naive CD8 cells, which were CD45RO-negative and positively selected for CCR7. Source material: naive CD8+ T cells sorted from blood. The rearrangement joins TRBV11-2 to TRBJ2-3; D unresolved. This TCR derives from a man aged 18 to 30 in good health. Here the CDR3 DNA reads TGTGCCAGCAGGGAGAGCCCAGATACGCAGTATTTT. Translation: CASRESPDTQYF.